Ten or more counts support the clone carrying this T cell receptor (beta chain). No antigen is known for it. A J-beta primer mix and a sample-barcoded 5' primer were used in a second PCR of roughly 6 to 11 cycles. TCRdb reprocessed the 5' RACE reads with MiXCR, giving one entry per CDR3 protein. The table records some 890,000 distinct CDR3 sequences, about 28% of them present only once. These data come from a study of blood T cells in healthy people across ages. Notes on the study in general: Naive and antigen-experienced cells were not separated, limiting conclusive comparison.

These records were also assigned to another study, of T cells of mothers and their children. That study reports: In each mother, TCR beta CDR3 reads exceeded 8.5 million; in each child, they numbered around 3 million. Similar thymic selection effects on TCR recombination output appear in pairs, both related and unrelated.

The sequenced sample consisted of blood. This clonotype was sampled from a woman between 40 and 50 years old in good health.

The CDR3 reads CASSLAMGADAFF. CDR3 coding DNA: TGCGCCAGCAGCTTGGCCATGGGGGCAGACGCTTTCTTT. The V call is TRBV5-1, the J call TRBJ1-1; D is perhaps TRBD1 (6 bases). Germline loops: CDR1 SGHRS, CDR2 YFSETQ. V lost 0 bases, J lost 11 bases, and 14 bases lay in between. The CDR3 is 13 amino acids.